The rows below give T cell receptor beta chains drawn from one sample of a study of PD-L1 blockade in urothelial cancer. Sequenced by immunoSEQ multiplex PCR; TCRdb stores in-frame clones only, minus some. Among just under 45,000 clones listed, 70% to 90% were seen once. The sample consisted of PBMCs, taken around atezolizumab (anti-PD-L1) treatment. All receptors derive from a woman aged 55-69 years with urothelial cancer. Both conserved end residues are part of each CDR3. The D gene is left open where the match is weak. Size values are once, few and many counts, or a class for expanded clones, and some rows have none.

TRBV5-5,TRBD1,TRBJ1-4,.,CASSGTGVEKLFF,TGTGCCAGCTCCGGGACAGGAGTTGAAAAACTGTTTTTT
TRBV15,.,TRBJ2-3,.,CATSPGADTQYF,TGTGCCACCAGCCCGGGAGCGGATACGCAGTATTTT
TRBV2,TRBD1,TRBJ1-5,.,CASNRDRGNQPQHF,TGTGCCAGCAACCGGGACAGGGGCAATCAGCCCCAGCATTTT
TRBV7-9,TRBD1,TRBJ1-2,once,CASSARDRGFYGYTF,TGTGCCAGCAGCGCGCGGGACAGGGGGTTCTATGGCTACACCTTC
TRBV2,.,TRBJ2-5,once,CASSALQGRGQETQYF,TGTGCCAGCAGTGCATTACAGGGAAGGGGGCAAGAGACCCAGTACTTC
TRBV4-1,TRBD1,TRBJ1-5,.,CASSHREQGAGQPQHF,TGCGCCAGCAGCCACCGAGAACAGGGGGCCGGACAGCCCCAGCATTTT
TRBV7-6,TRBD2,TRBJ2-5,.,CASSSVLAGGLNQETQYF,TGTGCCAGCAGCTCCGTCCTAGCGGGGGGGCTGAACCAAGAGACCCAGTACTTC
TRBV28,.,TRBJ2-7,.,CASTRSLGVSYEQYF,TGTGCCAGCACCCGGAGTTTAGGGGTGTCCTACGAGCAGTACTTC
TRBV5-1,.,TRBJ2-1,.,CASSLEGGAIGSYNEQFF,TGCGCCAGCAGCTTGGAAGGGGGGGCCATTGGCTCCTACAATGAGCAGTTCTTC
TRBV9,TRBD2,TRBJ2-3,.,CASSAGLARADTQYF,TGTGCCAGCAGCGCGGGACTAGCCCGTGCAGATACGCAGTATTTT
TRBV7-7,.,TRBJ2-3,.,CASSLRGTVGTDTQYF,TGTGCCAGCAGCTTGAGGGGGACGGTAGGCACAGATACGCAGTATTTT
TRBV5-4,TRBD1,TRBJ2-7,.,CASSSGQGFYEQYF,TGTGCCAGCAGCTCGGGACAGGGTTTCTACGAGCAGTACTTC
TRBV6-6,.,TRBJ1-3,.,CASSYSSGQGGNTIYF,TGTGCCAGCAGTTACTCCAGCGGCCAGGGGGGAAACACCATATATTTT
TRBV7-2,TRBD1,TRBJ1-1,.,CASSLEQGALTEAFF,TGTGCCAGCAGCTTAGAACAGGGGGCGCTCACTGAAGCTTTCTTT
TRBV7-9,.,TRBJ2-1,.,CASSLVVYHNEQFF,TGTGCCAGCAGCTTAGTAGTTTACCACAATGAGCAGTTCTTC
TRBV28,TRBD2,TRBJ2-1,.,CASSFLAENNEQFF,TGTGCCAGCAGTTTCCTAGCGGAAAACAATGAGCAGTTCTTC
TRBV9,.,TRBJ2-3,.,CASKRDTTTDTQYF,TGTGCCAGCAAAAGGGACACAACCACAGATACGCAGTATTTT
TRBV27,TRBD1,TRBJ1-2,.,CASRNPGQGSYGYTF,TGTGCCAGCAGAAATCCGGGACAGGGATCCTATGGCTACACCTTC
TRBV7-2,.,TRBJ1-1,.,CASSAYRSYTEAFF,TGTGCCAGCAGCGCATACAGGTCGTACACTGAAGCTTTCTTT
TRBV25-1,TRBD1,TRBJ2-6,once,CASSDLTGVGANVLTF,TGTGCCAGCAGTGATTTGACAGGGGTAGGGGCCAACGTCCTGACTTTC
TRBV27,.,TRBJ2-3,.,CASRRGGPGSDTQYF,TGTGCCAGCAGGAGAGGGGGACCAGGATCGGATACGCAGTATTTT
TRBV4-3,.,TRBJ2-1,.,CASSQDRTATYNEQFF,TGCGCCAGCAGCCAAGATAGGACTGCTACCTACAATGAGCAGTTCTTC
TRBV28,TRBD2,TRBJ2-2,.,CASTPSSGRPTGELFF,TGTGCCAGCACTCCTTCTAGCGGGAGACCCACCGGGGAGCTGTTTTTT
TRBV28,.,TRBJ2-5,.,CASSPPTRETQYF,TGTGCCAGCAGTCCACCCACAAGAGAGACCCAGTACTTC
TRBV6-1,.,TRBJ1-1,.,CASSEALRGDGTEAFF,TGTGCCAGCAGTGAAGCGCTGCGGGGAGACGGCACTGAAGCTTTCTTT
TRBV7-9,TRBD1,TRBJ1-2,.,CASSTPGQGLVGYTF,TGTGCCAGCAGCACTCCGGGACAGGGGCTTGTAGGCTACACCTTC
TRBV6-1,.,TRBJ2-3,once,CASSGGVRTDTQYF,TGTGCCAGCAGCGGAGGGGTTCGCACAGATACGCAGTATTTT
TRBV16,.,TRBJ2-2,few,CASSRQGVTGELFF,TGTGCCAGCAGCCGACAAGGTGTCACCGGGGAGCTGTTTTTT
TRBV4-3,.,TRBJ2-5,.,CASSQDFGETQYF,TGCGCCAGCAGCCAAGATTTCGGGGAGACCCAGTACTTC
TRBV28,.,TRBJ1-3,.,CASSVILGGNTIYF,TGTGCCAGCAGTGTAATTCTCGGGGGAAACACCATATATTTT
TRBV9,.,TRBJ2-1,.,CASSVASSYNEQFF,TGTGCCAGCAGCGTAGCTTCCTCCTACAATGAGCAGTTCTTC
TRBV19,.,TRBJ1-1,.,CASSLPDSTETNTEAFF,TGTGCCAGTAGCCTTCCTGACAGTACAGAGACAAACACTGAAGCTTTCTTT
TRBV19,.,TRBJ2-7,.,CASSSGPEQYF,TGTGCCAGTAGCTCTGGGCCCGAGCAGTACTTC
TRBV11-2,TRBD2,TRBJ2-7,once,CASSKGSGRVNYEQYF,TGTGCCAGCTCGAAGGGTAGCGGGAGGGTTAACTACGAGCAGTACTTC
TRBV9,.,TRBJ2-2,.,CASSVDRVGGNTGELFF,TGTGCCAGCAGCGTAGACAGGGTCGGCGGGAACACCGGGGAGCTGTTTTTT
TRBV19,TRBD2,TRBJ2-7,.,CASSSGGYEQYF,TGTGCCAGTAGTAGCGGGGGATACGAGCAGTACTTC
TRBV7-2,TRBD1,TRBJ2-2,.,CASSRDSNTGELFF,TGTGCCAGCAGCCGGGACAGTAACACCGGGGAGCTGTTTTTT
TRBV27,.,TRBJ1-6,.,CASSLGRSSSYNSPLHF,TGTGCCAGCAGTTTGGGCAGATCAAGCTCCTATAATTCACCCCTCCACTTT
TRBV27,TRBD1,TRBJ1-5,.,CASSLIGTGFQPQHF,TGTGCCAGCAGTTTAATTGGGACAGGGTTTCAGCCCCAGCATTTT
TRBV14,.,TRBJ1-2,.,CASSPETNYGYTF,TGTGCCAGCAGCCCTGAAACAAACTATGGCTACACCTTC
TRBV4-3,.,TRBJ1-2,.,CASSQEPGTNYGYTF,TGCGCCAGCAGCCAAGAACCGGGTACTAACTATGGCTACACCTTC
TRBV9,.,TRBJ1-4,.,CASSSRTGQNEKLFF,TGTGCCAGCAGCTCTCGGACTGGGCAAAATGAAAAACTGTTTTTT
TRBV28,TRBD1,TRBJ1-5,.,CASTEMDRVRSQHF,TGTGCCAGCACCGAAATGGACAGGGTGAGGTCCCAGCATTTT
TRBV7-2,.,TRBJ1-1,.,CASSAYPGVMNTEAFF,TGTGCCAGCAGCGCATACCCGGGGGTAATGAACACTGAAGCTTTCTTT
TRBV29-1,.,TRBJ1-2,.,CSVDGGYSYGYTF,TGCAGCGTTGACGGAGGGTACAGCTATGGCTACACCTTC
TRBV28,.,TRBJ1-4,once,CASAAGVGEKLFF,TGTGCCAGCGCTGCGGGGGTTGGGGAAAAACTGTTTTTT
TRBV7-9,TRBD1,TRBJ2-7,once,CASSEMDRVYEQYF,TGTGCCAGCAGCGAAATGGACAGGGTCTACGAGCAGTACTTC
TRBV20-1,.,TRBJ2-7,.,CSAVWGLEQYF,TGCAGTGCTGTGTGGGGGCTGGAGCAGTACTTC
TRBV5-1,.,TRBJ1-2,.,CASSIGVSYGYTF,TGCGCCAGCAGCATCGGGGTTTCCTATGGCTACACCTTC
TRBV2,TRBD1,TRBJ1-1,.,CASSESPQGAVEAFF,TGTGCCAGCAGTGAAAGCCCTCAGGGGGCCGTCGAAGCTTTCTTT
TRBV13,.,TRBJ2-7,few,CASSSGGLEESYEQYF,TGTGCCAGCAGCTCTGGGGGCCTAGAGGAGTCCTACGAGCAGTACTTC
TRBV7-9,.,TRBJ1-4,.,CASSFVGDEKLFF,TGTGCCAGCAGCTTTGTAGGGGATGAAAAACTGTTTTTT
TRBV18,.,TRBJ1-1,.,CASSPPGSDYTEAFF,TGTGCCAGCTCACCACCGGGCTCAGATTACACTGAAGCTTTCTTT
TRBV11-2,TRBD1,TRBJ2-7,once,CASRETGGNEQYF,TGTGCCAGCAGGGAAACAGGGGGCAACGAGCAGTACTTC
TRBV7-6,.,TRBJ2-7,.,CASSLAPGGTRSYEQYF,TGTGCCAGCAGCTTAGCGCCAGGGGGGACCCGGTCCTACGAGCAGTACTTC
TRBV7-9,TRBD2,TRBJ2-3,once,CASSLIAGGPGTDTQYF,TGTGCCAGCAGCCTCATAGCGGGGGGGCCGGGCACAGATACGCAGTATTTT
TRBV7-8,TRBD1,TRBJ2-7,.,CASSLGTGGLPYEQYF,TGTGCCAGCAGCTTAGGTACAGGGGGCTTACCCTACGAGCAGTACTTC